One sample yielded the 32 T cell receptor beta chains listed below, sequenced in a study of chemoradiotherapy in HPV16-positive cancers (dated by TCRdb to the early 2020s). The method behind the library was the immunoSEQ multiplex PCR assay. TCRdb stores this immuneACCESS table with in-frame sequences only. Part of the clones is absent; in the studies checked, under half of the shortfall reflects unresolved V genes, and no reason is known for the rest. For this sample there are about 2,000 clones; about nine tenths appear just once. In total, the top ten clones hold about 4.8% of the sample. The sequencing used tumor tissue, collected from a patient who underwent chemoradiotherapy. These receptors originate from a human donor with HPV-associated anogenital cancer.

The CDR3 DNA sequence: TGTGCCAGCAGTGCGAGGACCTCCCTCGGAGGGGAAGCTTTCTTT. Its protein product is CASSARTSLGGEAFF. The chain combines TRBV6-1 with TRBJ1-1; no clear D. The germline V gene has CDR1 MNHNS and CDR2 SASEGT. The V end lost 4 bases, the J end lost 8 bases, and 20 bases lay between the germline ends. This CDR3 has 15 amino acids.

The V and J genes are TRBV7-3 and TRBJ1-1; D possibly corresponds to TRBD1 (6 bases). CDR1 SGHTA and CDR2 FQGTGA come from the germline V gene. There are 13 residues in the CDR3. The V and J ends lost 1 base and 4 bases respectively, with 7 bases between them. The CDR3 is CASSLKGGTEAFF. CDR3 bases: TGTGCCAGCAGCTTAAAGGGGGGCACTGAAGCTTTCTTT.

The count of this clone is one. CDR3 amino acids: CASSLGVRAGYEQYF. The CDR3 DNA reads TGTGCCAGCAGCTTGGGGGTACGGGCGGGCTACGAGCAGTACTTC. The chain employs TRBV5-5 and TRBJ2-5; perhaps TRBD2 as D (5 bases). TRBJ2-7 explains the end of the DNA better; the J call may be wrong. Germline CDR1 and CDR2: SGHKS and YYEKEE (reference sequence). This CDR3 has 15 amino acids.

The chain links TRBV6-6 to TRBJ1-6; D is perhaps TRBD1 (5 bases). This CDR3 region has 16 residues. Germline lookup yields CDR1 MNHNY and CDR2 SVGAGI (reference sequence). V dropped 6 bases and J dropped 0 bases, with 12 bases sitting between them. The CDR3, as DNA: TGTGCCAGCAGCCATCCGAGGGGCTCCTATAATTCACCCCTCCACTTT. It translates to CASSHPRGSYNSPLHF.

This chain links TRBV5-6 with TRBJ1-2; D is unclear. V lost 2 bases, J lost 3 bases, and 11 bases lay in between. Germline V lookup: CDR1 SGHDT, CDR2 YYEEEE. There are 14 residues in the CDR3. The CDR3 DNA sequence: TGTGCCAGCAGCTTTTCGGGGTCTTACTATGGCTACACCTTC. This codes for CASSFSGSYYGYTF.

The J gene is TRBJ2-7, the V gene TRBV5-1, with D perhaps TRBD1 or TRBD2 (6 bases each). V gave up 2 bases and J gave up 5 bases, with 17 bases separating them. The CDR3 sequence is 15 residues long. Germline V gene data show CDR1 as SGHRS and CDR2 as YFSETQ. The CDR3 DNA reads TGCGCCAGCAGCTTTCGGGGGCTCACCCTCGACGAGCAGTACTTC. Amino acid sequence: CASSFRGLTLDEQYF.

This chain joins TRBV6-5 and TRBJ2-3; 8 bases are shared with TRBD1. This CDR3 is built from 15 residues. The V gene end was trimmed by 5 bases and the J gene end by 0 bases; junction bases not matched to a gene: 4. Per the germline V gene, CDR1 is MNHEY and CDR2 is SVGAGI. CDR3 region: CASSQGAFSTDTQYF. For the CDR3, the DNA is TGTGCCAGCAGTCAGGGGGCCTTTAGCACAGATACGCAGTATTTT.

V gene TRBV4-3 combines with J gene TRBJ2-1, with TRBD2 matching 9 bases. J was trimmed by 5 bases and V by 0 bases; bases with no gene match: 5. The CDR3 length is 16 residues. Germline V lookup: CDR1 LGHNA, CDR2 YSLEER. The CDR3 DNA is TGCGCCAGCAGCCAAGATCAGCGGGGGGTCCACAATGAGCAGTTCTTC. Its protein product is CASSQDQRGVHNEQFF.

This clone was picked up a small number of times. The V and J genes are TRBV10-2 and TRBJ1-2, with D maybe TRBD1 (6 bases). The germline V and J ends were trimmed by 3 bases and 14 bases, with 22 bases remaining between them. This CDR3 comprises 14 residues. CDR1 and CDR2 (germline): WSHSY, SAAADI. DNA of the CDR3: TGCGCCAGCAGTGATTGGGGACATAATAGGGGCGTTACCTTC. Encoded protein: CASSDWGHNRGVTF.

The chain combines TRBV6-4 with TRBJ2-3; 10 bases fit TRBD1. Germline V gene data show CDR1 as MRHNA and CDR2 as SNTAGT. With 5 bases clipped from V and 2 bases from J, the junction kept 4 bases outside the gene matches. The CDR3 sequence is 15 residues long. CDR3 DNA: TGTGCCAGCAGTCCCGGGACAGGGGACACAGATACGCAGTATTTT. This encodes CASSPGTGDTDTQYF.

The chain has TRBV7-2 and TRBJ2-1; D may be TRBD2 (6 bases). This CDR3 has 14 residues. Germline V gene data show CDR1 as SGHTA and CDR2 as FQGNSA. Between the trimmed V and J ends, which lost 3 bases and 9 bases, there was a span of 15 bases. CDR3 in DNA: TGTGCCAGCAGCTTGTCGCGGGACGGGGGTGAGCAGTTCTTC. Translated, it gives CASSLSRDGGEQFF.

The CDR3 is CASSPESRGQPQHF. As DNA, the CDR3 is TGTGCCAGCTCACCAGAATCGCGGGGACAGCCCCAGCATTTT. The chain recombines TRBV18 with TRBJ1-5, with D unclear. The germline V gene has CDR1 KGHSH and CDR2 LQKENI. The germline V and J ends were trimmed by 2 bases and 7 bases, with 12 bases remaining between them. The CDR3 runs 14 residues.

J is TRBJ2-1 and V is TRBV9; D remains ambiguous. Trimming took 3 bases from V and 4 from J, leaving 20 bases between them. Germline values: CDR1 SGDLS, CDR2 YYNGEE. The CDR3 loop spans 17 amino acids. CDR3 nucleotides: TGTGCCAGCAGCGATACGGTAGTAGCTGGTCGATACAATGAGCAGTTCTTC. Translation gives CASSDTVVAGRYNEQFF. Full variable domain (remainder filled in from reference TRBV9 and TRBJ2-1): DSGVTQTPKHLITATGQRVTLRCSPRSGDLSVYWYQQSLDQGLQFLIQYYNGEERAKGNILERFSAQQFPDLHSELNLSSLELGDSALYFCASSDTVVAGRYNEQFFGPGTRLTVL.

The rearrangement joins TRBV7-2 to TRBJ1-2; possibly TRBD1 for D (6 bases). CDR3 length: 15 amino acids. The V end was cut by 5 bases, the J end by 3 bases, with 16 bases between. Per germline, CDR1 SGHTA and CDR2 FQGNSA. In nucleotides, the CDR3 is TGTGCCAGCAGCGCGGACAGAGCGTCCCACTATGGCTACACCTTC. Translating it yields CASSADRASHYGYTF.

The chain employs TRBV4-3 and TRBJ2-3, with D uncertain. V gave up 2 bases and J gave up 1 base, with 10 bases separating them. The CDR3 covers 15 residues. The germline gives CDR1 LGHNA, CDR2 YSLEER. The chain's CDR3 is CASSQSPGGTDTQYF. The CDR3 nucleotides are TGCGCCAGCAGCCAAAGTCCTGGGGGCACAGATACGCAGTATTTT.

This clone was recorded once. The chain carries TRBV18 and TRBJ2-5; D uncertain. V lost 0 bases and J 5 bases, leaving 10 bases between the germline ends. This CDR3 is 14 amino acids long. Germline V CDR1 and CDR2: KGHSH, LQKENI. The DNA of the CDR3 is TGTGCCAGCTCACCACCGATAGGGCGGGAGACCCAGTACTTC. Amino acid sequence: CASSPPIGRETQYF.

V is TRBV28 and J is TRBJ1-3; D is uncertain. The length of the CDR3 is 18 residues. V shed 4 bases and J shed 5 bases, with 24 bases lying between them. Germline CDR1 is MDHEN and CDR2 is SYDVKM. This chain's CDR3 is CASSSVGRGEKPRNTIYF. As DNA, the CDR3 is TGTGCCAGCAGTTCCGTGGGTCGAGGAGAGAAACCCCGAAACACCATATATTTT.

This clone was seen a single time. The chain employs TRBV12-5 and TRBJ2-5; 9 nucleotides match TRBD1. The germline gives CDR1 LGHNT, CDR2 FRNRAP. This CDR3 is 15 amino acids long. V lost 5 bases to trimming and J lost 5 bases; unmatched junction nucleotides: 9. The CDR3 DNA is TGTGCTAGTGGTCCATACGGGACAGGGCCCGAGACCCAGTACTTC. This gives the protein CASGPYGTGPETQYF.

The chain carries TRBV6-5 and TRBJ1-3; the D is unclear. Trimming took 5 bases from V and 2 from J, leaving 10 bases between them. The length of the CDR3 is 14 residues. Per germline, CDR1 MNHEY and CDR2 SVGAGI. The CDR3 DNA is TGTGCCAGCAGTGACTGGCAGGCTGGAAACACCATATATTTT. Translation: CASSDWQAGNTIYF.

The V gene is TRBV10-3, the J gene TRBJ2-5; 8 nucleotides align to TRBD2. Germline lookup yields CDR1 ENHRY and CDR2 SYGVKD. V dropped 6 bases and J dropped 1; count of bases not matched to a gene: 4. This CDR3 contains 14 residues. The CDR3 reads CAISVTSGQETQYF. The CDR3 DNA reads TGTGCCATCAGCGTAACTAGCGGCCAAGAGACCCAGTACTTC.

The chain carries TRBV4-1 and TRBJ2-5, with D possibly TRBD2 on 6 matching bases. V lost 0 bases and J lost 3, with 11 bases in between. Germline V gene lookup returns CDR1 MGHRA and CDR2 YSYEKL. The CDR3 covers 15 residues. The CDR3 DNA sequence: TGCGCCAGCAGCCAAGATCTACGGGGGAAAGAGACCCAGTACTTC. The encoded protein is CASSQDLRGKETQYF.

This clone was detected only a few times. The chain has TRBV18 and TRBJ2-3; D ambiguous. Germline V gene lookup returns CDR1 KGHSH and CDR2 LQKENI. This CDR3 is 12 amino acids long. V was clipped by 1 base and J by 3 bases, with 2 bases between them. CDR3 amino acids: CASSPRTDTQYF. The CDR3 DNA reads as TGTGCCAGCTCACCACGGACAGATACGCAGTATTTT.

This sequence joins TRBV5-4 and TRBJ1-1; TRBD1 aligns across 8 bases. V shed 6 bases and J 0 bases; nucleotides not matched to a gene: 10. CDR1 and CDR2 from the germline V gene are SGHNT and YYREEE (reference sequence). The CDR3 runs to 16 residues. The CDR3 here is CASTANGQGMNTEAFF. The CDR3 bases are TGTGCCAGCACCGCGAACGGACAGGGCATGAACACTGAAGCTTTCTTT. Full variable domain (outside the CDR3, taken from reference TRBV5-4 and TRBJ1-1): ETGVTQSPTHLIKTRGQQVTLRCSSQSGHNTVSWYQQALGQGPQFIFQYYREEENGRGNFPPRFSGLQFPNYSSELNVNALELDDSALYLCASTANGQGMNTEAFFGQGTRLTVV.

The chain carries TRBV19 and TRBJ2-7; D is ambiguous. Germline V gene lookup returns CDR1 LNHDA and CDR2 SQIVND (reference sequence). V lost 8 bases and J 3 bases, leaving 14 bases between the germline ends. This CDR3 has 13 residues. The CDR3 DNA reads as TGTGCCAGTCACTCGACAAATAGCTACGAGCAGTACTTC. It translates to CASHSTNSYEQYF.

The V call is TRBV5-4, the J call TRBJ2-2; 9 bases are shared with TRBD2. The germline gives CDR1 SGHNT, CDR2 YYREEE (reference sequence). This CDR3 is 15 amino acids long. The V gene end was trimmed by 3 bases and the J gene end by 6 bases; junction bases not matched to a gene: 6. The CDR3 protein is CASSSGTSFSGELFF. The CDR3 bases are TGTGCCAGCAGCTCCGGGACTAGCTTTTCCGGGGAGCTGTTTTTT.

The V and J genes are TRBV6-4 and TRBJ2-3, with D unclear. From germline, CDR1 is MRHNA and CDR2 SNTAGT. There are 13 residues in the CDR3. V was trimmed by 0 bases and J by 5 bases, leaving 6 bases between them. CDR3 loop: CASSDSDQDTQYF. As DNA, the CDR3 is TGTGCCAGCAGTGACTCGGACCAAGATACGCAGTATTTT.

The V gene is TRBV7-2, the J gene TRBJ1-4, with D tentatively TRBD1 (6 bases). The CDR3 has 14 residues. Germline lookup yields CDR1 SGHTA and CDR2 FQGNSA. Trimming removed 2 bases at V and 6 bases at J, with 10 bases between. The CDR3: CASSLWDIYEKLFF. DNA for the CDR3: TGTGCCAGCAGCTTATGGGACATCTATGAAAAACTGTTTTTT.

The CDR3 region has the DNA TGCGCCAGCAGCTTGTTAGCAGCTAGCACAGATACGCAGTATTTT. Translating gives CASSLLAASTDTQYF. The genes are TRBV5-1 and TRBJ2-3; no clear D. Trimming took off 1 base at V and 0 bases at J, with 9 bases between the two ends. Germline lookup yields CDR1 SGHRS and CDR2 YFSETQ. This CDR3 spans 15 amino acids.

The chain joins TRBV19 to TRBJ1-4; D might be TRBD1 (5 bases). The V end lost 3 bases, the J end lost 4 bases, and 12 bases lay between the germline ends. The germline CDR1 and CDR2 sequences are LNHDA and SQIVND (reference sequence). This CDR3 is built from 15 residues. The CDR3 reads CASSINGHLNEKLFF. For the CDR3, the DNA is TGTGCCAGTAGTATCAACGGACACCTTAATGAAAAACTGTTTTTT. Based on the CDR3 plus reference TRBV19 and TRBJ1-4, the full variable domain is DGGITQSPKYLFRKEGQNVTLSCEQNLNHDAMYWYRQDPGQGLRLIYYSQIVNDFQKGDIAEGYSVSREKKESFPLTVTSAQKNPTAFYLCASSINGHLNEKLFFGSGTQLSVL.

This chain links TRBV5-6 with TRBJ1-1; D gene uncertain. Per the germline V gene, CDR1 is SGHDT and CDR2 is YYEEEE. There are 12 residues in the CDR3. The V and J ends lost 1 base and 7 bases respectively, with 8 bases between them. CDR3 nucleotides: TGTGCCAGCAGCTTGCAGAGACTTGAAGCTTTCTTT. This encodes CASSLQRLEAFF.

This chain connects TRBV27 to TRBJ2-7, with D possibly being TRBD2 (6 bases). Trimming removed 5 bases at V and 3 bases at J, with 14 bases between. Germline CDR1 MNHEY, CDR2 SMNVEV (reference sequence). The CDR3 covers 14 residues. CDR3 DNA sequence: TGTGCCAGCAGTACTAGGGTGGGGGGCTACGAGCAGTACTTC. As protein: CASSTRVGGYEQYF.

V is TRBV30 and J is TRBJ2-2; D gene unclear. Germline V CDR1 and CDR2: GTSNPN, SVGIG (reference sequence). This CDR3 is built from 13 residues. Trimming shortened V by 1 base and J by 4 bases, and 7 bases separated the two germline ends. The chain's CDR3 is CAWSEVSTGELFF. CDR3 in DNA: TGTGCCTGGAGTGAGGTCAGCACCGGGGAGCTGTTTTTT.